The 32 T cell receptor beta chains below all came from one sample that was sequenced in a study of Graves' ophthalmopathy and Graves' hyperthyroidism. Transcripts of RNA were the source for amplifying TCR beta CDR3 regions. HTBI primers served in a first-round RT-PCR, which a second-round multiplex PCR followed. One entry per CDR3 protein results from TCRdb running MiXCR on the multiplex PCR reads. The profile shows 200,000 to 250,000 distinct CDR3 sequences, 40% to 50% of them singletons. Specimen: peripheral blood. The receptors come from an adult man with Graves' ophthalmopathy.

The rearrangement links TRBV7-8 to TRBJ1-5; D unresolved. Germline V gives CDR1 SGHVS, CDR2 FQNEAQ. The CDR3 contains 15 residues. V lost 2 bases and J lost 3, with 11 bases in between. The CDR3 loop is CASSLRQVNNQPQHF. CDR3 nucleotide sequence: TGTGCCAGCAGCTTACGGCAGGTGAACAATCAGCCCCAGCATTTT.

The V and J genes are TRBV20-1 and TRBJ2-7, with D possibly being TRBD2 (5 bases). The V gene lost 4 bases and the J gene lost 0 bases, with 16 bases spanning the gap. The CDR3 consists of 15 residues. The germline CDR1 and CDR2 sequences are DFQATT and SNEGSKA (reference sequence). The CDR3 is CSANKPGVPSYEQYF. The CDR3 DNA reads as TGCAGTGCTAATAAGCCCGGGGTCCCCTCCTACGAGCAGTACTTC.

A single count supports this clonotype. The V call is TRBV7-3, the J call TRBJ1-3; D call uncertain. Germline values: CDR1 SGHTA, CDR2 FQGTGA. The CDR3 consists of 17 residues. V was cut by 5 bases and J by 0 bases, with 17 bases left in between. The CDR3 region is CASSAVDSLGSGNTIYF. The CDR3 region has the DNA TGTGCCAGCAGCGCCGTGGACTCGCTAGGCTCTGGAAACACCATATATTTT.

The genes are TRBV20-1 and TRBJ2-3; D not resolved. Germline-derived CDR1 and CDR2 are DFQATT and SNEGSKA (reference sequence). Trimming removed 5 bases from V and 4 bases from J, with 7 bases in between. CDR3 length: 11 amino acids. CDR3 DNA sequence: TGCAGTGCTGTCGGTCCAGATACGCAGTATTTT. The encoded protein is CSAVGPDTQYF.

In its sample, this clonotype was seen a few times. The gene calls are TRBV10-3 and TRBJ1-1; 8 bases map to TRBD1. Per the germline V gene, CDR1 is ENHRY and CDR2 is SYGVKD. This CDR3 has 14 residues. Trimming removed 7 bases from V and 1 base from J; junction bases left unmatched: 5. The CDR3 region is CAIISDRENTEAFF. The CDR3 DNA sequence: TGTGCCATCATTTCGGACAGGGAGAACACTGAAGCTTTCTTT.

This clonotype showed up just a few times. The rearrangement joins TRBV7-8 to TRBJ2-7; weak D call: TRBD1 (6 bases). The germline V gene has CDR1 SGHVS and CDR2 FQNEAQ. This CDR3 comprises 16 residues. Trimming left V 1 base short and J 6 bases short, with 19 bases between. CDR3 protein: CASSLEGETVRGEQYF. The DNA for the CDR3 is TGTGCCAGCAGCTTAGAGGGGGAGACAGTTCGAGGCGAGCAGTACTTC.

The DNA for the CDR3 is TGTGCCAGTAGTATACGGACTAGCGGGGCGGACGAGCAGTACTTC. Translating gives CASSIRTSGADEQYF. The V and J genes are TRBV19 and TRBJ2-7, with 12 bases fitting TRBD2. Unmatched junction bases numbered 4, after V lost 2 bases and J lost 5 bases. Germline V gene sequence: CDR1 LNHDA, CDR2 SQIVND (reference sequence). CDR3 length: 15 residues.

V gene TRBV6-6 combines with J gene TRBJ2-7; D gene ambiguous. CDR3 length: 13 residues. The V and J ends lost 6 bases and 3 bases respectively, with 12 bases between them. Per germline, CDR1 MNHNY and CDR2 SVGAGI (reference sequence). The CDR3 region has the DNA TGTGCCAGCAGCGTAGGTACGCACTACGAGCAGTACTTC. Its protein is CASSVGTHYEQYF.

V gene TRBV10-2 combines with J gene TRBJ2-5, with D perhaps being TRBD1 or TRBD2 (6 bases each). Germline V gene sequence: CDR1 WSHSY, CDR2 SAAADI. This CDR3 contains 13 residues. Trimming removed 3 bases at V and 10 bases at J, with 15 bases between. CDR3 nucleotide sequence: TGCGCCAGCAGTGACCAGGGGACTTGGGACCAGTACTTC. This encodes CASSDQGTWDQYF.

The table lists this clonotype with a few counts. This chain joins TRBV6-5 and TRBJ1-2; 7 bases agree with TRBD1. The trim removed 5 bases at V and 7 bases at J, leaving 4 bases unmatched. This CDR3 has 12 residues. Germline assignment: CDR1 MNHEY and CDR2 SVGAGI. The CDR3 region is CASSRQGVGYTF. CDR3 nucleotides: TGTGCCAGCAGTCGACAGGGAGTTGGCTACACCTTC.

This clonotype was observed at least ten times. The CDR3 loop reads CASSFDREYGGYTF. The CDR3 DNA follows: TGTGCCAGCAGCTTCGACAGGGAGTATGGTGGCTACACCTTC. The J gene is TRBJ1-2, the V gene TRBV7-8, with 7 bases aligning to TRBD1. The V and J ends lost 3 bases and 7 bases, in that order; junction bases with no gene match: 8. Germline-derived CDR1 and CDR2 are SGHVS and FQNEAQ. This CDR3 comprises 14 residues. The entire variable domain, with the rest obtained from reference TRBV7-8 and TRBJ1-2, is as follows: GAGVSQSPRYKVAKRGQDVALRCDPISGHVSLFWYQQALGQGPEFLTYFQNEAQLDKSGLPSDRFFAERPEGSVSTLKIQRTQQEDSAVYLCASSFDREYGGYTFGSGTRLTVV.

V gene TRBV10-3 combines with J gene TRBJ2-5, with 12 bases identical to TRBD2. CDR3 length: 16 residues. Germline CDR1 and CDR2: ENHRY and SYGVKD. After removal of 10 bases from V and 1 base from J, the junction contained 10 bases not matched to a gene. CDR3 sequence (DNA): TGTGCCAATCGACTAGCGGGGGCACCGTCCCAAGAGACCCAGTACTTC. Its protein product is CANRLAGAPSQETQYF.

This rearrangement joins TRBV5-1 to TRBJ1-2; the match to TRBD1 covers 7 bases. V trimming: 4 bases; J trimming: 10 bases; junction bases outside the gene matches: 7. Germline CDR1 and CDR2: SGHRS and YFSETQ. CDR3 size: 12 residues. CDR3 amino acids: CASSPLGTDYTF. CDR3 nucleotide sequence: TGCGCCAGCAGCCCACTCGGGACAGACTACACCTTC.

This clonotype was observed once. This chain links TRBV7-8 with TRBJ2-2; perhaps TRBD1 as D (5 bases). Trimming left V 6 bases short and J 1 base short, with 15 bases between. Looked up from germline, CDR1 is SGHVS and CDR2 is FQNEAQ. The CDR3 length is 16 residues. The CDR3, as DNA: TGTGCCAGCAGAGTGGGGCCCACAGGGAACACCGGGGAGCTGTTTTTT. As protein: CASRVGPTGNTGELFF.

In this sample, this clonotype turned up a few times. One junction end disagrees with the germline gene, perhaps due to a read error. Written as DNA, the CDR3 is TGTGCTAGCAAACTCACACTCCTGGGGAGGCGAGGAATCTACACTGAAGCTTTCTTT. Its protein product is CASKLTLLGRRGIYTEAFF. V usage is TRBV7-7 and J usage is TRBJ1-1; no firm D call. Germline V gene sequence: CDR1 SSHAT, CDR2 FNYEAQ (reference sequence). The CDR3 consists of 19 residues. The full variable domain, its missing parts supplied by reference TRBV7-7 and TRBJ1-1, is GAGVSQSPRYKVTKRGQDVTLRCDPISSHATLYWYQQALGQGPEFLTYFNYEAQPDKSGLPSDRFSAERPEGSISTLTIQRTEQRDSAMYRCASKLTLLGRRGIYTEAFFGQGTRLTVV.

The sample holds a few counts of this clonotype. The chain has TRBV20-1 and TRBJ1-6, with D unclear. Per germline, CDR1 DFQATT and CDR2 SNEGSKA (reference sequence). V gave up 3 bases and J gave up 6 bases, with 18 bases separating them. The CDR3 loop spans 16 amino acids. The CDR3 bases are TGCAGTGCTAGTGGCGGCAGCCCCGCTAGTAATTCACCCCTCCACTTT. Translated: CSASGGSPASNSPLHF.

The V call is TRBV24-1, the J call TRBJ2-7; no clear D gene. Germline V CDR1 and CDR2: KGHDR, SFDVKD. This CDR3 contains 10 residues. V was cut by 5 bases and J by 6 bases, with 4 bases left in between. The CDR3 loop is CATSVGEQYF. The CDR3 coding sequence is TGTGCCACCAGTGTCGGCGAGCAGTACTTC.

This clonotype was recorded once. The junction departs from the called germline gene at one end, perhaps through a read error. This chain uses TRBV10-3 with TRBJ1-5; D call uncertain. Germline V gene lookup returns CDR1 ENHRY and CDR2 SYGVKD. The CDR3 length is 16 residues. Here the CDR3 reads CASSEVLGKSNQPQHF. The CDR3 DNA follows: TGTGCCAGCAGTGAAGTACTGGGGAAGTCAAATCAGCCCCAGCATTTT.

The chain employs TRBV5-5 and TRBJ1-5; possible D gene TRBD1, 6 bases. V was shortened by 1 base and J by 2 bases, with 16 bases between the two germline ends. Germline lookup yields CDR1 SGHKS and CDR2 YYEKEE (reference sequence). The CDR3 sequence is 17 residues long. CDR3 DNA: TGTGCCAGCAGCTTGACGGTACAGGGCTTGGGCAATCAGCCCCAGCATTTT. It is translated as CASSLTVQGLGNQPQHF.

The sample holds a few counts of this clonotype. The gene calls are TRBV11-3 and TRBJ1-4, with D perhaps matching TRBD1 (6 bases). CDR1 is SGHNT and CDR2 is YENEEA in the germline V gene. The CDR3 runs 13 residues. Trimming removed 5 bases from V and 8 bases from J, with 12 bases in between. CDR3 in DNA: TGTGCCAGCAGCGTGAGCACAGGGGAAAAACTGTTTTTT. Translation gives CASSVSTGEKLFF.

CDR3: CASKGGGSYEQYF. The CDR3 DNA reads TGTGCCAGCAAGGGGGGAGGTTCCTACGAGCAGTACTTC. The gene calls are TRBV2 and TRBJ2-7; TRBD1 or TRBD2 may be the D gene (6 bases each). Per germline, CDR1 SNHLY and CDR2 FYNNEI. This CDR3 is 13 amino acids long. The V and J ends lost 7 bases and 1 base respectively, with 11 bases between them. Supplemented by reference TRBV2 and TRBJ2-7, the full variable domain reads EPEVTQTPSHQVTQMGQEVILRCVPISNHLYFYWYRQILGQKVEFLVSFYNNEISEKSEIFDDQFSVERPDGSNFTLKIRSTKLEDSAMYFCASKGGGSYEQYFGPGTRLTVT.

This clonotype has a handful of counts. V is TRBV20-1 and J is TRBJ2-7; the match to TRBD2 covers 7 bases. CDR1 and CDR2 (germline): DFQATT, SNEGSKA (reference sequence). V was pared by 4 bases and J by 7 bases, with 16 bases of the junction left unmatched. The CDR3 is made up of 15 amino acids. The CDR3 reads CSANLFAGEGEEQYF. The CDR3 DNA reads as TGCAGTGCTAACCTTTTTGCGGGAGAGGGTGAGGAGCAGTACTTC.

This rearrangement joins TRBV12-3 or TRBV12-4 to TRBJ2-7; TRBD1 matches at 7 bases. The CDR3 runs to 17 residues. Trimming cost V 0 bases and J 1 base; bases outside gene matches: 9. CDR3 amino acids: CASSLARGGGISYEQYF. The CDR3 DNA reads TGTGCCAGCAGTTTAGCGCGAGGGGGCGGAATTTCCTACGAGCAGTACTTC.

The chain carries TRBV7-8 and TRBJ2-7, with TRBD2 matching 9 bases. Unmatched junction bases numbered 5, after V lost 2 bases and J lost 0 bases. Germline V gives CDR1 SGHVS, CDR2 FQNEAQ. The CDR3 length is 16 residues. The CDR3 coding sequence is TGTGCCAGCAGCTTACCCAGACTAGCGGCCTCCTACGAGCAGTACTTC. Amino acids: CASSLPRLAASYEQYF.

Only a few counts were recorded for this clonotype. The genes are TRBV7-2 and TRBJ2-5; 8 bases match TRBD2. This CDR3 has 14 residues. Germline loops: CDR1 SGHTA, CDR2 FQGNSA. The V gene end was trimmed by 8 bases and the J gene end by 4 bases; junction bases not matched to a gene: 9. CDR3 loop: CASHSGTGRETQYF. The CDR3 DNA reads as TGTGCCAGCCATAGCGGGACGGGGCGAGAGACCCAGTACTTC.

The V call is TRBV6-6, the J call TRBJ1-2; no reliable D call. The CDR3 consists of 14 residues. Germline CDR1 MNHNY, CDR2 SVGAGI (reference sequence). V was shortened by 6 bases and J by 4 bases, with 15 bases between the two germline ends. The CDR3 DNA reads TGTGCCAGCAGATTTTTCGACGGCGCCTATGGCTACACCTTC. Translation gives CASRFFDGAYGYTF.

This sequence joins TRBV7-2 and TRBJ2-7; 8 positions agree with TRBD2. The V segment lost 3 bases and the J segment 7 bases; nucleotides outside the gene matches: 11. Per germline, CDR1 SGHTA and CDR2 FQGNSA. This CDR3 region has 15 residues. CDR3 coding DNA: TGTGCCAGCAGCTTGAGGAGCGGGGGCCTTCTAGAGCAGTACTTC. This translates into CASSLRSGGLLEQYF. The full variable domain, in which reference TRBV7-2 and TRBJ2-7 provide the parts outside the CDR3, is GAGVSQSPSNKVTEKGKDVELRCDPISGHTALYWYRQSLGQGLEFLIYFQGNSAPDKSGLPSDRFSAERTGGSVSTLTIQRTQQEDSAVYLCASSLRSGGLLEQYFGPGTRLTVT.

As to this clonotype: Mismatch with germline at one junction end may stem from a read error. The chain employs TRBV7-9 and TRBJ2-7; no clear D gene. This CDR3 has 13 amino acids. Germline CDR1 and CDR2: SEHNR and FQNEAQ (reference sequence). As DNA, the CDR3 is TGTGCCAGCAGCCAAAGTAGGTTTTACGAGCGGTACTTC. Its protein is CASSQSRFYERYF.

This clonotype was picked up a small number of times. The gene calls are TRBV7-9 and TRBJ2-2; 7 bases map to TRBD1. Germline V lookup: CDR1 SEHNR, CDR2 FQNEAQ (reference sequence). Germline trimming cut 2 bases from V and 3 bases from J; bases unmatched to any gene: 6. The CDR3 totals 16 residues. The CDR3 here is CASSLPQTGHTGELFF. The CDR3, as DNA: TGTGCCAGCAGCTTACCCCAGACAGGGCACACCGGGGAGCTGTTTTTT.

This chain uses TRBV2 with TRBJ2-7; D is possibly TRBD1 or TRBD2 (5 bases each). Looked up from germline, CDR1 is SNHLY and CDR2 is FYNNEI. V was pared by 6 bases and J by 2 bases, with 14 bases between. The CDR3 has 14 residues. Here the CDR3 DNA reads TGTGCCAGCAGGGGGGATGACAGACCCTACGAGCAGTACTTC. This encodes CASRGDDRPYEQYF.

The CDR3 loop reads CASSCATGETQYF. CDR3 nucleotide sequence: TGTGCCAGCAGTTGTGCGACCGGAGAGACCCAGTACTTC. The chain joins TRBV2 to TRBJ2-5, with D hard to call. This CDR3 has 13 residues. The ends were cut back, 5 bases at V and 4 bases at J, with 11 bases in the middle. Germline V gene data show CDR1 as SNHLY and CDR2 as FYNNEI.

V is TRBV2 and J is TRBJ2-7; D perhaps matches TRBD2 (5 bases). The ends were cut back, 2 bases at V and 3 bases at J, with 11 bases in the middle. Looked up from germline, CDR1 is SNHLY and CDR2 is FYNNEI. The CDR3 sequence is 14 residues long. The CDR3: CASSETVSGYEQYF. For the CDR3, the DNA is TGTGCCAGCAGTGAAACAGTCAGCGGCTACGAGCAGTACTTC.